This T cell receptor (beta chain) was retrieved from a study of cytomegalovirus exposure and HLA in healthy donors. This CDR3 contains 14 residues. Germline V lookup: CDR1 SGHRS, CDR2 YFSETQ. Trimming took 4 bases from V and 0 from J, leaving 9 bases between them. The PCR made use of 60 Vbeta and 13 Jbeta primers. Sequencing was performed with immunoSEQ multiplex PCR; in TCRdb, only in-frame clones are kept and a portion is missing. The top ten clones hold around 4.1% of a sample with around 120,000 clones, over 70% of them seen once. This receptor was taken from a woman aged 40 to 50 in good health and CMV-seronegative. The sequencing sample was made of PBMCs. This rearrangement joins TRBV5-1 to TRBJ2-3; D ambiguous. The CDR3 loop is CASSPQTSTDTQYF. CDR3 in DNA: TGCGCCAGCAGCCCCCAGACTAGCACAGATACGCAGTATTTT. Combining the CDR3 with reference TRBV5-1 and TRBJ2-3 gives the whole variable domain KAGVTQTPRYLIKTRGQQVTLSCSPISGHRSVSWYQQTPGQGLQFLFEYFSETQRNKGNFPGRFSGRQFSNSRSEMNVSTLELGDSALYLCASSPQTSTDTQYFGPGTRLTVL.